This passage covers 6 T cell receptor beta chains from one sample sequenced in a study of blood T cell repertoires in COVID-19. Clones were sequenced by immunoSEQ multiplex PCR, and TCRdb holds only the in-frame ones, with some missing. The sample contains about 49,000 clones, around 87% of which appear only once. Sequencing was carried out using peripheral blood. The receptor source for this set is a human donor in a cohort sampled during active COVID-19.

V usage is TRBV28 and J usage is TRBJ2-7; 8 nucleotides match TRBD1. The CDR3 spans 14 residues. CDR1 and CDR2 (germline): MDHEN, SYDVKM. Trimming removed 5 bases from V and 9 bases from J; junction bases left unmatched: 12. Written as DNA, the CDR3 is TGTGCCAGCAGTCCAGGGACAGGAGCTACGGGGCAGTACTTC. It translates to CASSPGTGATGQYF.

CDR3 DNA sequence: TGTGCCAGCAGCCAAGCAGGGGCTCCTGGAAACACCATATATTTT. It specifies CASSQAGAPGNTIYF. The J gene is TRBJ1-3, the V gene TRBV5-8; perhaps TRBD1 as D (6 bases). Germline CDR1 SGHTS, CDR2 YDEGEE. The ends were cut back, 4 bases at V and 2 bases at J, with 13 bases in the middle. This CDR3 has 15 amino acids. Complete variable domain (other parts from reference TRBV5-8 and TRBJ1-3): EAGVTQSPTHLIKTRGQQATLRCSPISGHTSVYWYQQALGLGLQFLLWYDEGEERNRGNFPPRFSGRQFPNYSSELNVNALELEDSALYLCASSQAGAPGNTIYFGEGSWLTVV.

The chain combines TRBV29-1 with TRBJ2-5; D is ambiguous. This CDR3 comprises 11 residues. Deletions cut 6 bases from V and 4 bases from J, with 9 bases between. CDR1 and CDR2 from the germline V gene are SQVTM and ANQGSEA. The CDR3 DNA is TGCAGCGTCAAACAGACAGAGACCCAGTACTTC. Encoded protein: CSVKQTETQYF. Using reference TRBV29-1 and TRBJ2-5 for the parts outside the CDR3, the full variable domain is SAVISQKPSRDICQRGTSLTIQCQVDSQVTMMFWYRQQPGQSLTLIATANQGSEATYESGFVIDKFPISRPNLTFSTLTVSNMSPEDSSIYLCSVKQTETQYFGPGTRLLVL.

The CDR3 protein is CASSPGQLNYGYTF. The CDR3 nucleotides are TGTGCCAGCTCACCGGGACAACTGAACTATGGCTACACCTTC. This chain links TRBV18 with TRBJ1-2; D is possibly TRBD1 (6 bases). The CDR3 totals 14 residues. Trimming removed 3 bases from V and 2 bases from J, with 10 bases in between. Germline lookup yields CDR1 KGHSH and CDR2 LQKENI. Full variable domain (missing parts from reference TRBV18 and TRBJ1-2): NAGVMQNPRHLVRRRGQEARLRCSPMKGHSHVYWYRQLPEEGLKFMVYLQKENIIDESGMPKERFSAEFPKEGPSILRIQQVVRGDSAAYFCASSPGQLNYGYTFGSGTRLTVV.

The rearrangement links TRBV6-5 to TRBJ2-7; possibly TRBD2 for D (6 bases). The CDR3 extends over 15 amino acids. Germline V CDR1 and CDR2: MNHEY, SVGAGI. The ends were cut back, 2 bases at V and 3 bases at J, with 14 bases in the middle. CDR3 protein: CASSYGGAANYEQYF. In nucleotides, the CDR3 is TGTGCCAGCAGTTACGGAGGGGCGGCAAACTACGAGCAGTACTTC.

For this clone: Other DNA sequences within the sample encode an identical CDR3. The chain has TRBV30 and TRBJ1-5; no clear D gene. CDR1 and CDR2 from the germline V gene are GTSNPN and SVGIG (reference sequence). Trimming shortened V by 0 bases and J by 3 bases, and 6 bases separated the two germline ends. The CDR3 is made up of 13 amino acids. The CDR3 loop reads CAWSVRDNQPQHF. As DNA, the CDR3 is TGTGCCTGGAGTGTAAGAGACAATCAGCCCCAGCATTTT.